The subject of this entry is one TCR beta chain. Its cognate antigen is unknown. The data are from a study of T cell responses to AZD1222 COVID-19 vaccine. General study points: The donors showed a predominance of white British ancestry and of females, with possible underestimation of clonal diversity.

TCRdb's copy holds only in-frame clones and misses some; the assay was immunoSEQ multiplex PCR. The data show roughly 120,000 clones, 85% to 95% seen once. Germline loops: CDR1 SGHNT, CDR2 YYREEE (reference sequence). The CDR3 loop spans 16 amino acids. The V segment lost 1 base and the J segment 2 bases; nucleotides outside the gene matches: 6. The genes are TRBV5-4 and TRBJ2-3, with TRBD2 matching over 8 bases. The clonotype comes from an adult in good health. The sample here was peripheral blood, taken on day 0 of AZD1222 vaccination. This CDR3 is CASSLTSGGATDTQYF. In DNA form, the CDR3 reads TGTGCCAGCAGCTTGACATCCGGGGGGGCCACAGATACGCAGTATTTT.